The next 11 T cell receptor beta chains were all read from a single sample in a study of T cell repertoires in cytomegalovirus infection. A single record per CDR3 protein comes from TCRdb applying MiXCR to the reads. This sample carries approximately 340,000 distinct CDR3 sequences, 25% to 35% of them seen once, and the ten largest clones take 15% to 20%. These receptors' targets are unknown. Sequences were derived from cultured PBMCs, sampled from culture after CMV antigen stimulation. These receptors were obtained from a human donor in good health (CMV status not recorded). Some clones in this sample may be carry-over from other donors' samples.

J is TRBJ1-5 and V is TRBV19; 12 nucleotides line up with TRBD1. CDR3 length: 15 amino acids. The V and J ends lost 10 bases and 3 bases, in that order; junction bases with no gene match: 7. CDR1 is LNHDA and CDR2 is SQIVND in the germline V gene (reference sequence). CDR3 bases: TGTGCCACCTGGGACAGGGGGCTGAACAATCAGCCCCAGCATTTT. Translating it yields CATWDRGLNNQPQHF.

The CDR3 spells CARRSLLGWGLQETQYF. CDR3 coding DNA: TGTGCCAGGAGATCCCTACTAGGATGGGGCCTCCAAGAGACCCAGTACTTC. J is TRBJ2-5 and V is TRBV27, with D perhaps assigned TRBD1 or TRBD2 (5 bases each). V was trimmed by 9 bases and J by 1 base, leaving 24 bases between them. This CDR3 spans 17 amino acids. Germline values: CDR1 MNHEY, CDR2 SMNVEV (reference sequence).

J is TRBJ1-1 and V is TRBV5-1, with D maybe TRBD1 (5 bases). Trimming pared 5 bases from V and 3 bases from J, leaving 17 bases between. The CDR3 consists of 15 residues. CDR1 SGHRS and CDR2 YFSETQ come from the germline V gene. The DNA of the CDR3 is TGCGCCAGCAGTCCCTTCGCGGGGGAGGACACTGAAGCTTTCTTT. This encodes CASSPFAGEDTEAFF.

V usage is TRBV5-1 and J usage is TRBJ1-1; the D gene is possibly TRBD1 (6 bases). There are 14 residues in the CDR3. The germline V and J ends were trimmed by 2 bases and 4 bases, with 12 bases remaining between them. In germline, CDR1 is SGHRS, CDR2 YFSETQ. CDR3: CASSLNRVTTEAFF. In nucleotides, the CDR3 is TGCGCCAGCAGCTTAAACAGGGTTACCACTGAAGCTTTCTTT.

This clonotype has just a few counts. The V call is TRBV4-1, the J call TRBJ2-5; 9 bases are shared with TRBD1. After removal of 3 bases from V and 5 bases from J, the junction contained 4 bases not matched to a gene. Germline lookup yields CDR1 MGHRA and CDR2 YSYEKL. The CDR3 extends over 14 amino acids. CDR3 region: CASSQDRGFETQYF. The CDR3 nucleotides read TGCGCCAGCAGCCAGGACAGGGGTTTCGAGACCCAGTACTTC.

This chain uses TRBV19 with TRBJ1-2; unclear D gene. This CDR3 spans 14 amino acids. Trimming removed 5 bases from V and 4 bases from J, with 14 bases in between. CDR1 and CDR2 (germline): LNHDA, SQIVND (reference sequence). CDR3 residues: CASSPPGRLYGYTF. The CDR3 DNA reads as TGTGCCAGTAGTCCGCCGGGTCGCCTCTATGGCTACACCTTC.

The V call is TRBV12-3 or TRBV12-4, the J call TRBJ2-5; 8 bases fit TRBD1. The CDR3 extends over 16 amino acids. The junction had 11 bases not matched to a gene; V was cut back by 4 bases and J by 4 bases. In DNA form, the CDR3 reads TGTGCCAGCAGTTCCCAAGAACAGGGGGTGAGAGAGACCCAGTACTTC. This sequence encodes CASSSQEQGVRETQYF.

The V gene is TRBV19, the J gene TRBJ2-3, with unresolved D. The CDR3 totals 12 residues. In germline, CDR1 is LNHDA, CDR2 SQIVND (reference sequence). The V end was cut by 3 bases, the J end by 7 bases, with 8 bases between. The CDR3 nucleotides are TGTGCCAGTAGTATTGGCGGAAATACGCAGTATTTT. Translation: CASSIGGNTQYF. The variable domain in full, completed from reference TRBV19 and TRBJ2-3, reads DGGITQSPKYLFRKEGQNVTLSCEQNLNHDAMYWYRQDPGQGLRLIYYSQIVNDFQKGDIAEGYSVSREKKESFPLTVTSAQKNPTAFYLCASSIGGNTQYFGPGTRLTVL.

This clonotype was counted a few times. CDR3 coding DNA: TGTGCCAGCACCCGGACTGAGAATGAGCAGTTCTTC. The encoded protein is CASTRTENEQFF. The chain uses TRBV7-2 and TRBJ2-1; D may be TRBD2 (5 bases). The germline V gene has CDR1 SGHTA and CDR2 FQGNSA. CDR3 length: 12 residues. Trimming removed 7 bases at V and 7 bases at J, with 11 bases between.

This clonotype was counted only a few times. The chain uses TRBV7-2 and TRBJ1-2; no clear D. The CDR3 extends over 15 amino acids. Between the trimmed V and J ends, which lost 4 bases and 2 bases, there was a span of 14 bases. CDR1 is SGHTA, CDR2 FQGNSA, per germline. This CDR3 is CASSSPRSRNYGYTF. In nucleotides, the CDR3 is TGTGCCAGCAGCTCCCCAAGGAGCAGAAACTATGGCTACACCTTC.

This clonotype has only a few counts. The chain employs TRBV7-9 and TRBJ1-4; D is undetermined. The V and J ends lost 4 bases and 8 bases respectively, with 14 bases between them. The CDR3 contains 14 residues. Germline loops: CDR1 SEHNR, CDR2 FQNEAQ (reference sequence). This CDR3 reads CASSSTSTREKLFF. The CDR3, as DNA: TGTGCCAGCAGCTCCACCTCGACCCGGGAAAAACTGTTTTTT.